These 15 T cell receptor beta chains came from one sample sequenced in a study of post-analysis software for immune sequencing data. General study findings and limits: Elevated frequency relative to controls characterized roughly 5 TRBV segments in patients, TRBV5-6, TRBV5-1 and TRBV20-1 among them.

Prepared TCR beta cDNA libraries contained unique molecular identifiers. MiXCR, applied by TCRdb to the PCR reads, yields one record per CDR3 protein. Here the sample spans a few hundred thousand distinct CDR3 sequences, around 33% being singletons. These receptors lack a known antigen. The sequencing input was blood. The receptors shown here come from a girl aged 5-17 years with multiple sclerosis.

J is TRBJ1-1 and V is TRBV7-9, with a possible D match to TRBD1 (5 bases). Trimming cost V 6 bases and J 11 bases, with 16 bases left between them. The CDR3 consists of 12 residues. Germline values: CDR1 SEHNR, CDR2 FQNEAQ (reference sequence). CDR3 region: CASRPEQVIAFF. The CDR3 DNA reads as TGTGCCAGCAGGCCGGAACAGGTTATCGCTTTCTTT.

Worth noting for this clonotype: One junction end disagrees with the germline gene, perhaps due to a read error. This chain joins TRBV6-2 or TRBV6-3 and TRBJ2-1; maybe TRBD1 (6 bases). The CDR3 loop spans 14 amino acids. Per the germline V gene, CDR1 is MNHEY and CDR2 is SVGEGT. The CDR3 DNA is TGTGCCATCAGGGATTGGGGGCCATACAATGGGCAGTTCTTC. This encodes CAIRDWGPYNGQFF.

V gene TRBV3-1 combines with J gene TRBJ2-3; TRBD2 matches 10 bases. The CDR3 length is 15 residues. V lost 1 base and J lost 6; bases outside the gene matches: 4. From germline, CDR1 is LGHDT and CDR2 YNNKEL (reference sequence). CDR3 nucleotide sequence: TGTGCCAGCAGCCAAGGGGCTAGCGGGGGTGATACGCAGTATTTT. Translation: CASSQGASGGDTQYF.

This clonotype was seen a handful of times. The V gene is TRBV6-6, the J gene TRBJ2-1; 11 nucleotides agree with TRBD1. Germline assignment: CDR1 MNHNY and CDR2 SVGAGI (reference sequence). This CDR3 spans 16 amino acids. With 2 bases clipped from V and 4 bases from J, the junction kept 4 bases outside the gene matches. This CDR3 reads CASSYLGTGGYNEQFF. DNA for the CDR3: TGTGCCAGCAGTTACCTTGGGACAGGGGGTTACAATGAGCAGTTCTTC.

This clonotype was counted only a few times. The CDR3 region is CASSKGSGNQPQHF. Here the CDR3 DNA reads TGTGCCAGCAGTAAGGGTTCGGGAAATCAGCCCCAGCATTTT. The genes are TRBV25-1 and TRBJ1-5; D not resolved. The CDR3 is 14 amino acids. From germline, CDR1 is MGHDK and CDR2 SYGVNS. V was shortened by 5 bases and J by 4 bases, with 12 bases between the two germline ends.

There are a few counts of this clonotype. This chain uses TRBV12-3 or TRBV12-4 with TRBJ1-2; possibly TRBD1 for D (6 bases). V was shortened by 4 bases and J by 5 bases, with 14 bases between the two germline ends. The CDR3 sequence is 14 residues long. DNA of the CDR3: TGTGCCAGCAGTTCGGACAGTTCCCCATATGGCTACACCTTC. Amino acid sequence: CASSSDSSPYGYTF.

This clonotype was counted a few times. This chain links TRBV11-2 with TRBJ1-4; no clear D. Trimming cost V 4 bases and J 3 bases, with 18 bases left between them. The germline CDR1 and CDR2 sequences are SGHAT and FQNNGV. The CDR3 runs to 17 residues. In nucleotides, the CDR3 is TGTGCCAGCAGCTCCAACCCGCCGGGCCTGGCTAATGAAAAACTGTTTTTT. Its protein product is CASSSNPPGLANEKLFF.

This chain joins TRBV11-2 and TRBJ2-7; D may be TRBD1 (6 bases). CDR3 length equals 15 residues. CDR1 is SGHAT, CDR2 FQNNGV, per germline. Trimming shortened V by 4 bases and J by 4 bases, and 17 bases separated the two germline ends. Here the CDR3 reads CASSSYRDTGYEQYF. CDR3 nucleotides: TGTGCCAGCAGCTCATACCGGGACACCGGATACGAGCAGTACTTC.

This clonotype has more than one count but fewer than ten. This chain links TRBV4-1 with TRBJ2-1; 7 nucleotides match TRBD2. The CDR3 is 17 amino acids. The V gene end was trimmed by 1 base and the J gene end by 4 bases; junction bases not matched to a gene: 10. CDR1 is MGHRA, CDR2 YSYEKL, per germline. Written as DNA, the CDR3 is TGCGCCAGCAGCCAAGGACTAGCCACTTCACGTTACAATGAGCAGTTCTTC. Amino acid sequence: CASSQGLATSRYNEQFF.

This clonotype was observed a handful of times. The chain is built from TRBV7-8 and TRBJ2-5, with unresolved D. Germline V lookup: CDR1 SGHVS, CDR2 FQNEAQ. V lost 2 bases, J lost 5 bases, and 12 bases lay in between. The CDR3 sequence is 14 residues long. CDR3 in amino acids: CASSLRTLGETQYF. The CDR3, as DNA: TGTGCCAGCAGCTTAAGAACCTTGGGTGAGACCCAGTACTTC.

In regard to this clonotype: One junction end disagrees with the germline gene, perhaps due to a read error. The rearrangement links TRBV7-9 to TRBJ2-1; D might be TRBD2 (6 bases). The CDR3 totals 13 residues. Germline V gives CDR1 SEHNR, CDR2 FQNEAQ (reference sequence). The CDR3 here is CASSPGTPEEQFF. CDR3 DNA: TGCGCCAGCAGCCCAGGGACTCCAGAGGAGCAGTTCTTC.

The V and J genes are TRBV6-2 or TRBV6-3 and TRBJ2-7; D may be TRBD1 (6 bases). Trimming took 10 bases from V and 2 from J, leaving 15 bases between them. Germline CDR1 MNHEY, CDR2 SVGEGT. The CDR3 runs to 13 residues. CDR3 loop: CANLRQATYEQYF. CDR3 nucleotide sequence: TGTGCCAACCTAAGACAGGCTACCTACGAGCAGTACTTC.

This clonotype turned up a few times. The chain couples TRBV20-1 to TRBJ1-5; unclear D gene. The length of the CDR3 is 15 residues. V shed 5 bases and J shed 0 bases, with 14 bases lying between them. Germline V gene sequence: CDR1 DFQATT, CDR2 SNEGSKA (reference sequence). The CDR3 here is CSAAPQTRSNQPQHF. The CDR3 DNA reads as TGCAGTGCTGCCCCACAGACCCGTAGCAATCAGCCCCAGCATTTT.

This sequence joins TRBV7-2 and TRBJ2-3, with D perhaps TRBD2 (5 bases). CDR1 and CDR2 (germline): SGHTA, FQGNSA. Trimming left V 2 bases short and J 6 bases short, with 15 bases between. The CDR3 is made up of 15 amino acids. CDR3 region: CASSLRHFGEDTQYF. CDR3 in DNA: TGTGCCAGCAGCTTACGTCACTTTGGGGAGGATACGCAGTATTTT.

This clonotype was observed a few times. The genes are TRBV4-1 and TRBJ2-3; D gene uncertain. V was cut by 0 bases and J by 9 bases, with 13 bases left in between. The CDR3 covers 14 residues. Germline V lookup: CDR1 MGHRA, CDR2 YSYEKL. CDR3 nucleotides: TGCGCCAGCAGCCAAGATTTAGAACCCCGCACGCAGTATTTT. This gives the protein CASSQDLEPRTQYF.